This T cell receptor (beta chain) derives from a study of PD-L1 blockade in urothelial cancer. Data came from immunoSEQ multiplex PCR; TCRdb stores just in-frame clones and leaves some out. The sample shows about 82,000 clones, approximately 86% of them seen only once. CDR3 length: 13 amino acids. Germline CDR1 and CDR2: PRHDT and FYEKMQ (reference sequence). The V end was cut by 4 bases, the J end by 1 base, with 7 bases between. The chain is built from TRBV13 and TRBJ1-1; the D is unclear. Sequences were derived from PBMCs, sampled around atezolizumab (anti-PD-L1) treatment. The receptor was derived from a woman aged 70 to 79 with urothelial cancer. CDR3 amino acids: CASSSTGNTEAFF. Here the CDR3 DNA reads TGTGCCAGCAGCTCCACCGGGAACACTGAAGCTTTCTTT.